Given below is one T cell receptor (beta chain) in context. The antigen remains unidentified. These data are taken from a study of Graves' ophthalmopathy and Graves' hyperthyroidism. General observations from the study: Ophthalmopathy cases were distinguished from stable hyperthyroidism by a 13-signature model, reaching 85% to 90% sensitivity and 81.08% specificity.

J lost 2 bases, V lost 6 bases, and 3 bases had no gene match. The CDR3 sequence is 13 residues long. Germline CDR1 and CDR2: SNHLY and FYNNEI. For repertoire sequencing, the TCR beta CDR3 regions were amplified from RNA transcripts. After a first-round RT-PCR with HTBI primers, a second-round multiplex PCR was run. TCRdb reprocessed the multiplex PCR reads with MiXCR, giving one entry per CDR3 protein. The sample yields 660,000 or so distinct CDR3 sequences, over 40% seen once. J is TRBJ2-7 and V is TRBV2; TRBD1 aligns across 8 bases. Sequencing input: peripheral blood. The clonotype comes from an adult man with Graves' ophthalmopathy. As DNA, the CDR3 is TGTGCCAGCAGGCTACAGGGGGCCTACGAGCAGTACTTC. It translates to CASRLQGAYEQYF.